These 4 T cell receptor beta chains share one sample of origin, sequenced in a study of blood T cell repertoires in COVID-19. Profiled with immunoSEQ multiplex PCR; TCRdb holds only in-frame clones, not every one. The table lists just over 150,000 clones, 92% of them singletons. What was sequenced was peripheral blood. The receptors were gathered from a man aged 25 to 45 with COVID-19, enrolled during active disease.

The chain carries TRBV6-2 or TRBV6-3 and TRBJ2-7; maybe TRBD1 (5 bases). V lost 2 bases and J lost 4, with 18 bases in between. Germline lookup yields CDR1 MNHEY and CDR2 SVGEGT. This CDR3 has 16 amino acids. The DNA of the CDR3 is TGTGCCAGCAGTTACGGGGCATCTAGTTGGGGATACGAGCAGTACTTC. It translates to CASSYGASSWGYEQYF.

This clone was seen only once. The same CDR3 can be traced to other DNA sequences in this sample. The chain combines TRBV7-3 with TRBJ1-1, with TRBD1 identical over 8 bases. Germline trimming cut 2 bases from V and 1 base from J; bases unmatched to any gene: 3. Germline CDR1 reads SGHTA; CDR2 reads FQGTGA. This CDR3 region has 15 residues. The CDR3 region is CASSLLGQGNTEAFF. In DNA, the CDR3 is TGTGCCAGCAGCTTATTAGGACAGGGGAACACTGAAGCTTTCTTT. The complete variable domain, with remaining parts taken from reference TRBV7-3 and TRBJ1-1, reads GAGVSQTPSNKVTEKGKYVELRCDPISGHTALYWYRQSLGQGPEFLIYFQGTGAADDSGLPNDRFFAVRPEGSVSTLKIQRTERGDSAVYLCASSLLGQGNTEAFFGQGTRLTVV.

V gene TRBV5-1 combines with J gene TRBJ2-7, with TRBD1 matching 9 bases. Germline trimming cut 2 bases from V and 2 bases from J; bases unmatched to any gene: 2. CDR1 and CDR2 from the germline V gene are SGHRS and YFSETQ. The CDR3 is 14 residues long. CDR3 in DNA: TGCGCCAGCAGCTTTGGGACAGGGCCCTACGAGCAGTACTTC. It codes for CASSFGTGPYEQYF.

The V gene is TRBV6-2 or TRBV6-3, the J gene TRBJ1-1, with TRBD1 matching 7 bases. Germline assignment: CDR1 MNHEY and CDR2 SVGEGT. CDR3 size: 16 residues. The J segment lost 1 base and the V segment lost 5 bases, leaving 10 bases of the junction unmatched. The CDR3: CASSPTPGGWNTEAFF. CDR3 DNA sequence: TGTGCCAGCAGTCCCACCCCAGGGGGGTGGAACACTGAAGCTTTCTTT.